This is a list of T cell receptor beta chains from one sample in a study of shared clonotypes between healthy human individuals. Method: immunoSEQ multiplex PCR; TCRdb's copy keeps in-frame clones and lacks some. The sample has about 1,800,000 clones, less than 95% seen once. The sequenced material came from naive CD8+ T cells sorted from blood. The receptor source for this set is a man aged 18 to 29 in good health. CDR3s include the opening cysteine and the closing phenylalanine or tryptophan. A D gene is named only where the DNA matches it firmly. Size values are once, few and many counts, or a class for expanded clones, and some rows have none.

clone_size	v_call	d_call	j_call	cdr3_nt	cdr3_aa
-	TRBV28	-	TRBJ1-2	TGTGCCAGCAGTTCGACAGGCCCCTATGGCTACACCTTC	CASSSTGPYGYTF
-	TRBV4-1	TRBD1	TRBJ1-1	TGCGCCAGCAGCCCTAACAGGGGGGCCACTGAAGCTTTCTTT	CASSPNRGATEAFF
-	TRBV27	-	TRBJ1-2	TGTGCCAGCAGTTCCCTAGGGCAAAACCGTAACTATGGCTACACCTTC	CASSSLGQNRNYGYTF
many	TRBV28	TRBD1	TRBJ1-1	TGTGCCAGCAGGGGGTACACAGGGGGAGGGACTGAAGCTTTCTTT	CASRGYTGGGTEAFF
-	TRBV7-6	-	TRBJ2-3	TGTGCCAGCAGCTTAGAGACAGTCACAGATACGCAGTATTTT	CASSLETVTDTQYF
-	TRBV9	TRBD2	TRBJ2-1	TGTGCCAGCAGCCCCGGACTAGCGATCAATGAGCAGTTCTTC	CASSPGLAINEQFF
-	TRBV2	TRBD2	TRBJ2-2	TGTGCCAGCAGTCCTAGCGGGAGTACGGCCGGGGAGCTGTTTTTT	CASSPSGSTAGELFF
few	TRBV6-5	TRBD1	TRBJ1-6	TGTGCCAGCAGTTACTCTATGACAGGGGGATACTCACCCCTCCACTTT	CASSYSMTGGYSPLHF
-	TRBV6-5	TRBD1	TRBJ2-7	TGTGCCAGCAGTTACTCTACGGGACAGAAGACCTACGAGCAGTACTTC	CASSYSTGQKTYEQYF
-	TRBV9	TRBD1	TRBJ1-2	TGTGCCAGCAGCGTAGCCCGGGACAGGGAAGGCTATGGCTACACCTTC	CASSVARDREGYGYTF
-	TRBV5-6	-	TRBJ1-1	TGTGCCAGCAGCCCCGGGACCGAGGAAGCTTTCTTT	CASSPGTEEAFF
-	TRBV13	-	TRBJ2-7	TGTGCCAGCAGCTTAACCCGCAACCGAGCGCCCCCCGGATCCGAGCAGTACTTC	CASSLTRNRAPPGSEQYF
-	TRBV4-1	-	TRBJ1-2	TGCGCCAGCAGCCAGGATCTAGAAGAGGGCTACACCTTC	CASSQDLEEGYTF
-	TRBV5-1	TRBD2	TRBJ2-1	TGCGCCAGCAGCTTTGCGCCTAGCGGCTACAATGAGCAGTTCTTC	CASSFAPSGYNEQFF
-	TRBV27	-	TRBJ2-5	TGTGCCAGCAGGGACTACCAAGAGACCCAGTACTTC	CASRDYQETQYF
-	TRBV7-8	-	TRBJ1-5	TGTGCCAGCAGCCCCTACGGGGGGGTGAGGCAGCCCCAGCATTTT	CASSPYGGVRQPQHF
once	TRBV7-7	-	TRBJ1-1	TGTGCCAGCAGCTTAGGGCGGAACACTGAAGCTTTCTTT	CASSLGRNTEAFF
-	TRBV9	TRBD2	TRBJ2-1	TGTGCCAGCAGCGCCGGGACTATAACCGTCGGAGGGTACAATGAGCAGTTCTTC	CASSAGTITVGGYNEQFF
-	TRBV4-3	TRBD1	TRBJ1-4	TGCGCCAGCAGCCAGAGTCGGACAGGGGGCCTGGAAAAACTGTTTTTT	CASSQSRTGGLEKLFF
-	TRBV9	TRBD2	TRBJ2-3	TGTGCCAGCAGCGCTAGCGGGAGAGTCACAGATACGCAGTATTTT	CASSASGRVTDTQYF
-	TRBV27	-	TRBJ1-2	TGTGCCAGCAGCGAATACCCCACGGGGGAGGCCCGTATCTATGGCTACACCTTC	CASSEYPTGEARIYGYTF
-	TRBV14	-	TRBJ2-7	TGTGCCAGCAGCCAAGGGCGACAGCTCTACGAGCAGTACTTC	CASSQGRQLYEQYF
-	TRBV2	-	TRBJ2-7	TGTGCCAGCAGTGACGTCTACTCCTACGAGCAGTACTTC	CASSDVYSYEQYF
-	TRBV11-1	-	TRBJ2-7	TGTGCCAGCAACCCCGGCCGAGGGACGAACTGGGAGCAGTACTTC	CASNPGRGTNWEQYF
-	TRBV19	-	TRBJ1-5	TGTGCCAGTAGTGGGGGGGAGACAGGCCCCCATCAGCCCCAGCATTTT	CASSGGETGPHQPQHF
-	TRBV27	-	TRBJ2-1	TGTGCCAGCAGTTCCCTAGGGGGCAATGAGCAGTTCTTC	CASSSLGGNEQFF
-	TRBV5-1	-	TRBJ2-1	TGCGCCAGCAGCTTTACCCCCTCGGTGGGGGGTGAGCCTGAGCAGTTCTTC	CASSFTPSVGGEPEQFF
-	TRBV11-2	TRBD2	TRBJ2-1	TGTGCCAGCAGCCCTCTAGCGGGAGGGTTTGATAATGAGCAGTTCTTC	CASSPLAGGFDNEQFF
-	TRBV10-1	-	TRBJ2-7	TGCGCCAGCAGTGAGTCGCCAGCCTACGAGCAGTACTTC	CASSESPAYEQYF
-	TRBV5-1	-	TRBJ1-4	TGCGCCAGCAGCTTGGAACAGCTTAATGAAAAACTGTTTTTT	CASSLEQLNEKLFF
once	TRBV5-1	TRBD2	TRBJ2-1	TGCGCCAGCAACTCCTTTGGCGGGGGGACCTACAATGAGCAGTTCTTC	CASNSFGGGTYNEQFF
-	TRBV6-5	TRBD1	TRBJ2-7	TGTGCCAGCAGTTACGCAGGGGGCCACGAGCAGTACTTC	CASSYAGGHEQYF
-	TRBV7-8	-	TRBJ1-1	TGTGCCAGCAGCTTAAGGGGAGACAGCGCCGTCGTCGAAGCTTTCTTT	CASSLRGDSAVVEAFF
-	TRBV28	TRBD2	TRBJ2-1	TGTGCCAGCAGGGCTAGCGGGGAGAATGAGCAGTTCTTC	CASRASGENEQFF
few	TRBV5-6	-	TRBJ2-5	TGTGCCAGCAGCTTGTGGGGTTCCAGGCTACCTGGTTCAGAGACCCAGTACTTC	CASSLWGSRLPGSETQYF
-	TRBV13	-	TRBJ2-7	TGTGCCAGCAGCCTCCAAACAAGCTACGAGCAGTACTTC	CASSLQTSYEQYF
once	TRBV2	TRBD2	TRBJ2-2	TGTGCCAGCAGTGGTAGCCCGACTAGCGGGGGCGTTAACACCGGGGAGCTGTTTTTT	CASSGSPTSGGVNTGELFF
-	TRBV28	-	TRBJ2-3	TGTGCCAGCAGTAATAGTCCCCCCCAGCATACGCAGTATTTT	CASSNSPPQHTQYF
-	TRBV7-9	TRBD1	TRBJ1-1	TGTGCCAGCAGCTTAGAAAACAGGGGGCTGAACACTGAAGCTTTCTTT	CASSLENRGLNTEAFF
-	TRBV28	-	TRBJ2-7	TGTGCCAGCAGTTTATATCTGGGAGCTTACTACGAGCAGTACTTC	CASSLYLGAYYEQYF
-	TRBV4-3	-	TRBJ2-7	TGCGCCAGCAGCCAAGAAAAAGGGTACGAGCAGTACTTC	CASSQEKGYEQYF
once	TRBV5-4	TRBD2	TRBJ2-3	TGTGCCTCATGGACTAGCGGGATGGATACGCAGTATTTT	CASWTSGMDTQYF
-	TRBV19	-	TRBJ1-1	TGTGCCAGTAGTATAGGGGGAAGGTTGTTCTTT	CASSIGGRLFF
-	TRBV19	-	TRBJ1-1	TGTGCCAGTAGCACCCGCGGAATGGACACTGAAGCTTTCTTT	CASSTRGMDTEAFF
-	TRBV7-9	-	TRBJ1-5	TGTGCCAGCAGCAAGGATGGGTTTAATCAGCCCCAGCATTTT	CASSKDGFNQPQHF
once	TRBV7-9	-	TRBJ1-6	TGTGCCAGCGTCGGGGATTTCTATAATTCACCCCTCCACTTT	CASVGDFYNSPLHF
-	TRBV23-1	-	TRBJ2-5	TGCGCCAGCATGGACAGCATCCAAGAGACCCAGTACTTC	CASMDSIQETQYF